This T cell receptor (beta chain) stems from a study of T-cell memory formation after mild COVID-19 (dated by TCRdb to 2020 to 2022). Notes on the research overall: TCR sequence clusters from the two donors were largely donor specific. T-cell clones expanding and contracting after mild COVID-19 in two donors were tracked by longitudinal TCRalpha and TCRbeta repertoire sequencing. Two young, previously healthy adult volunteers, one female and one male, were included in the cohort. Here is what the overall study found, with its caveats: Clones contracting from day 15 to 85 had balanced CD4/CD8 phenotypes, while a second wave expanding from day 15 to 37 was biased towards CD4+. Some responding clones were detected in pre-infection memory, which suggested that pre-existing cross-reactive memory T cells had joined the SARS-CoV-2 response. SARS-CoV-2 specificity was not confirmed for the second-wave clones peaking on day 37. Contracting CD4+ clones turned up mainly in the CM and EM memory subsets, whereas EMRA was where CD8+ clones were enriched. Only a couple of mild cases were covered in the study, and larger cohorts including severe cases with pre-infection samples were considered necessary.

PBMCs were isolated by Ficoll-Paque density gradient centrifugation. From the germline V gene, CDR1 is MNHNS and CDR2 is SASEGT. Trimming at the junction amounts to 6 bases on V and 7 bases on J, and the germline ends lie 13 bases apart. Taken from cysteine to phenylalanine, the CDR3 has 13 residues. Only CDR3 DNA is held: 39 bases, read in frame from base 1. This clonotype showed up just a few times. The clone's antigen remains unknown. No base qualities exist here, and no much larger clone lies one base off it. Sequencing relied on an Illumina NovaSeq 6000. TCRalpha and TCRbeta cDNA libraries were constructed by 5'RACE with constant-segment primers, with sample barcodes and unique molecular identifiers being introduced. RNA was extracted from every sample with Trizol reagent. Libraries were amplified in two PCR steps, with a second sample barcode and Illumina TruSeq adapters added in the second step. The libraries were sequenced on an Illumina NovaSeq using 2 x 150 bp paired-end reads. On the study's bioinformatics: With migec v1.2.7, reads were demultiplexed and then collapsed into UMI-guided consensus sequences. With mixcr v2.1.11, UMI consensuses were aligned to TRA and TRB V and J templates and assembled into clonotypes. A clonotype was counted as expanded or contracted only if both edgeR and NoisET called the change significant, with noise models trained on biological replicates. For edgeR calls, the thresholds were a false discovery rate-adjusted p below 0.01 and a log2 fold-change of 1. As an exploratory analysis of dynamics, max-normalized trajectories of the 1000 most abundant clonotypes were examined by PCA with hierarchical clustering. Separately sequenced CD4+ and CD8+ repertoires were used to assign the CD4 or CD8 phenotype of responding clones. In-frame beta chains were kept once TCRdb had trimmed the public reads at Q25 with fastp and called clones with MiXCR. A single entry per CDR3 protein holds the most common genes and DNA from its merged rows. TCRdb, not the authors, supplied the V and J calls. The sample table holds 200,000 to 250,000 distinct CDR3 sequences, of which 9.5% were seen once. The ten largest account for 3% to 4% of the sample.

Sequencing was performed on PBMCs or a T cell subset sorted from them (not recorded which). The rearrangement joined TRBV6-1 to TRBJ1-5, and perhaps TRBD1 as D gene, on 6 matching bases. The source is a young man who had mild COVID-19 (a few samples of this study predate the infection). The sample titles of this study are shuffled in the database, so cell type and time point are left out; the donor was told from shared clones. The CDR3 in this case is CASRGDIWQPQHF. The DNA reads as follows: TGTGCCAGCAGGGGGGACATCTGGCAGCCCCAGCATTTT.